This T cell receptor (beta chain) was captured in a study of tumor-infiltrating lymphocytes in primary liver carcinoma. Study in general: These patients were men and women whose ages were 30 to 69 years.

On this clonotype: One end of the junction fails to match germline, which may point to a read error.

The source material, about 19-30 mg of unsorted bulk tissue, was used to co-extract RNA and DNA. Over 85% of the cells in every tumor sample were viable tumor cells. A constant-region primer served to make TCR beta cDNA from approximately 490 ng total RNA. Slightly modified ARM-PCR with three nested multiplex PCR rounds yielded TCR beta libraries. With TRBV1-TRBV30 forward primers and a C-beta reverse primer, the first two PCR rounds were run for approximately 10 cycles each. TCRdb processed the multiplex PCR reads anew with MiXCR; each CDR3 protein has one entry. In the table there are approximately 120,000 distinct CDR3 sequences, 55% to 75% of which are singletons. In germline, CDR1 is DFQATT, CDR2 SNEGSKA (reference sequence). The CDR3 is 15 amino acids.

What was sequenced was liver tumor tissue from sampling region 3. The subset was: tumor region T3, left-lateral pole. The TCR sequence derives from a woman aged 60-75 years with primary liver carcinoma and hepatitis B virus infection. This chain uses TRBV20-1 with TRBJ2-1; D is tentatively TRBD1 or TRBD2 (6 bases each). DNA for the CDR3: TGCAGTGCTACTAAGGGGGGAGTAAGTCACAATGAGCAGCTCTTC. It encodes CSATKGGVSHNEQLF.